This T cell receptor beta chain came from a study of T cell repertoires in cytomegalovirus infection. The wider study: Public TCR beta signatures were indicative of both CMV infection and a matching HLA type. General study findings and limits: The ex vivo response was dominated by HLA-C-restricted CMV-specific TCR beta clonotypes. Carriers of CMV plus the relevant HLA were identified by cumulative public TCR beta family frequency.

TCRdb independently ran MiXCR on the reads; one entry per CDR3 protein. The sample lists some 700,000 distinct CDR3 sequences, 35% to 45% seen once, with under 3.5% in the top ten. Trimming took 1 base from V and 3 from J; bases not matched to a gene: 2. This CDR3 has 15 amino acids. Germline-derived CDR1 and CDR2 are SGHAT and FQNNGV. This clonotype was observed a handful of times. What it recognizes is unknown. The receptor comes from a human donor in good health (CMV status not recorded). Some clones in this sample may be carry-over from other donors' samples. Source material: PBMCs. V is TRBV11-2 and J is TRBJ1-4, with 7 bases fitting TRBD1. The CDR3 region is CASSLVGQSNEKLFF. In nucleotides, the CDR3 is TGTGCCAGCAGCTTAGTGGGACAGTCTAATGAAAAACTGTTTTTT.